A selection of T cell receptor beta chains follows, all from one sample in a study of Ad26.COV2.S vaccination and SARS-CoV-2 variants. Only in-frame clones appear in the TCRdb table, and some are missing; sequencing was by immunoSEQ multiplex PCR. The sample records under 600,000 clones, about 89% being singletons. The source material was peripheral blood, sampled in a trial of Ad26.COV2.S vaccine versus placebo. The origin of the receptors is a person aged 18-65 years who received the Ad26.COV2.S COVID-19 vaccine or a placebo. Each CDR3 is given with its conserved first and last residue. Fields, in order: clone size, V gene, D gene, J gene, CDR3 DNA, CDR3 protein. The D gene is left open where the match is weak. Some rows mark clone size as missing; the rest say once, few, many or name a class of expanded clone.

-,TRBV3-1/TRBV3-2,-,TRBJ1-2,TGTGCCAGCAGCCAAGGGTATTCCGGAGTGAGCAGCTATGGCTACACCTTC,CASSQGYSGVSSYGYTF
-,TRBV7-9,TRBD2,TRBJ2-7,TGTGCCAGCAGCTCGGGACTAGCGGTGAAGCTCGTCGACGAGCAGTACTTC,CASSSGLAVKLVDEQYF
-,TRBV3-1/TRBV3-2,-,TRBJ2-5,TGTGCCAGCAGCCAAGACGGCGGGTACCAAGAGACCCAGTACTTC,CASSQDGGYQETQYF
-,TRBV6-5,-,TRBJ1-1,TGTGCCAGCAGTTACTCATTCGGCACTGAAGCTTTCTTT,CASSYSFGTEAFF
-,TRBV7-8,-,TRBJ2-7,TGTGCCAGCAGCTTATTAGCTAGCCCGGACGAGCAGTACTTC,CASSLLASPDEQYF
-,TRBV6-2/TRBV6-3,TRBD1,TRBJ1-5,TGTGCCAGCAGTTTCAGCGGGACAGGGGGCTTCAATCAGCCCCAGCATTTT,CASSFSGTGGFNQPQHF
-,TRBV10-1,-,TRBJ1-5,TGCGCCAGCGTAGGACGGACCAGTAATCAGCCCCAGCATTTT,CASVGRTSNQPQHF
-,TRBV7-2,-,TRBJ2-1,TGTGCCAGCAGCCATACGCCCGGACATATCTACAATGAGCAGTTCTTC,CASSHTPGHIYNEQFF
-,TRBV28,TRBD1,TRBJ1-4,TGTGCCAGCAGTTTATCGGGACAGGGGACTAATGAAAAACTGTTTTTT,CASSLSGQGTNEKLFF
-,TRBV7-2,TRBD2,TRBJ2-4,TGTGCCAGCAGACGACTAGCGGGAGCCTGGGGGCGCGCCAAAAACATTCAGTACTTC,CASRRLAGAWGRAKNIQYF
few,TRBV4-2,-,TRBJ1-5,TGTGCCAGCAGCCAGGGAAGCGGCGACGATCAGCCCCAGCATTTT,CASSQGSGDDQPQHF
-,TRBV28,TRBD1,TRBJ1-5,TGTGCCAGCAGAAGTACAGGGGGACGGAATCAGCCCCAGCATTTT,CASRSTGGRNQPQHF
few,TRBV4-1,TRBD1,TRBJ2-7,TGCGCCAGCAGCCAAGGAGACAGGGCGGGCGAGCAGTACTTC,CASSQGDRAGEQYF
-,TRBV2,TRBD1,TRBJ2-2,TGTGCCAGCCGGGGACAGATGAACACCGGGGAGCTGTTTTTT,CASRGQMNTGELFF
-,TRBV7-9,TRBD2,TRBJ2-1,TGTGCCAGCAGCCCTCCGGGACTAGCGGGGATGGGCTCCTACAATGAGCAGTTCTTC,CASSPPGLAGMGSYNEQFF
-,TRBV2,-,TRBJ1-3,TGTGCCAGCAGTGAATCTCCGAGCCGTAACTCTGGAAACACCATATATTTT,CASSESPSRNSGNTIYF
-,TRBV9,-,TRBJ2-1,TGTGCCAGCAGCGGGTGGGGGGGCAACTACAATGAGCAGTTCTTC,CASSGWGGNYNEQFF
-,TRBV6-6,-,TRBJ2-5,TGTGCCAGCAGTGCCACAGGGAAGGCAGGAGAGACCCAGTACTTC,CASSATGKAGETQYF
-,TRBV12-3/TRBV12-4,-,TRBJ1-2,TGTGCCAGCAGTTTACAAGGGGGAGGCTACACCTTC,CASSLQGGGYTF
-,TRBV16,-,TRBJ1-1,TGTGCCAGCAGCCGAGCCGGGACGGTGAACACTGAAGCTTTCTTT,CASSRAGTVNTEAFF
-,TRBV13,-,TRBJ2-3,TGTGCCAGCAGCTTTACGGGGGCGATCAGCACAGATACGCAGTATTTT,CASSFTGAISTDTQYF
once,TRBV4-3,-,TRBJ2-6,TGCGCCAGCAGCCGAGACAGCCACTCTGGGGCCAACGTCCTGACTTTC,CASSRDSHSGANVLTF
-,TRBV11-1,-,TRBJ2-1,TGTGCCAGCAGCTTAGAAATGTGGGGTCCGGATGAGCAGTTCTTC,CASSLEMWGPDEQFF
once,TRBV24-1,-,TRBJ1-1,TGTGCCACCAGTGATTTGCTCCCAACGGGGGGAAGGACTGAAGCTTTCTTT,CATSDLLPTGGRTEAFF
-,TRBV11-2,-,TRBJ1-6,TGTGCCAGCAGCCCAGACGGGCAGGGAATATGGTCACCCCTCCACTTT,CASSPDGQGIWSPLHF
-,TRBV6-1,-,TRBJ1-5,TGTGCCAGCAGTGAAGCACGAAGGTCAGGGGGCAATCAGCCCCAGCATTTT,CASSEARRSGGNQPQHF
-,TRBV19,TRBD1,TRBJ2-7,TGTGCCAGTAGTCGTGGGCCGGGACAGATATACGAGCAGTACTTC,CASSRGPGQIYEQYF
-,TRBV3-1/TRBV3-2,-,TRBJ1-1,TGTGCCAGCAGCCAAGGGGCAGCCTACACTGAAGCTTTCTTT,CASSQGAAYTEAFF
-,TRBV19,-,TRBJ1-1,TGTGCCAGTAGTGGCCGGAGCACTGAAGCTTTCTTT,CASSGRSTEAFF
-,TRBV7-9,-,TRBJ1-4,TGTGCCAGCAGCCCCGGGACTTCCTTTAATGAAAAACTGTTTTTT,CASSPGTSFNEKLFF
once,TRBV2,-,TRBJ1-3,TGTGCCAGCAGTGTTCAGGGATGGTTAACAGGAAACACCATATATTTT,CASSVQGWLTGNTIYF
-,TRBV5-1,-,TRBJ2-4,TGCGCCAGCAGCTTGGGTCTCAACTGGATCAAAAACATTCAGTACTTC,CASSLGLNWIKNIQYF
once,TRBV5-1,-,TRBJ2-3,TGCGCCAGCGGCCGGGGTATGGCGGGACGGTTTACAGATACGCAGTATTTT,CASGRGMAGRFTDTQYF
-,TRBV5-1,-,TRBJ1-5,TGCGCCAGCAGCTTGGCCGGGGAAGGGCCCCAGCATTTT,CASSLAGEGPQHF
once,TRBV18,-,TRBJ2-7,TGTGCCAGCTCACCACCGCTAAAACGCCCGATTACTAGCCACTCCTACGAGCAGTACTTC,CASSPPLKRPITSHSYEQYF
-,TRBV7-3,-,TRBJ2-3,TGTGCCAGCAGCTTAATCGGGGGATTCACAGATACGCAGTATTTT,CASSLIGGFTDTQYF
-,TRBV5-4,-,TRBJ1-2,TGTGCCAGCAGCTCGGTACTCAAAGAGGTCGGGGATGGCTACACCTTC,CASSSVLKEVGDGYTF
-,TRBV19,-,TRBJ1-2,TGTGCCAGTAGTATAGGTAGCGGCTACACCTTC,CASSIGSGYTF
-,TRBV29-1,-,TRBJ2-7,TGCAGCGTTGTATCGTGGGATGGTTCCTACGAGCAGTACTTC,CSVVSWDGSYEQYF
-,TRBV28,TRBD2,TRBJ2-7,TGTGCCAGCAGTTCCTCTAGCGGGAGGGCCCGGGGCGAGCAGTACTTC,CASSSSSGRARGEQYF
few,TRBV30,-,TRBJ1-5,TGTGCCTGGAATTCGGGTCTGCAGCCCCAGCATTTT,CAWNSGLQPQHF
-,TRBV7-9,-,TRBJ2-3,TGTGCCAGCAGCTGGGACCTCATGGGCACAGATACGCAGTATTTT,CASSWDLMGTDTQYF
-,TRBV6-5,TRBD1,TRBJ2-7,TGTGCCAGCAGTTACCGACAGGGGGCGGGGGAGCAGTACTTC,CASSYRQGAGEQYF
-,TRBV4-1,-,TRBJ1-1,TGCGCCAGCAGCCAAGAGATGTGGATCTCTGAAGCTTTCTTT,CASSQEMWISEAFF
-,TRBV11-2,-,TRBJ2-7,TGTGCCAGCAGCGCAGGGTACGAGCAGTACTTC,CASSAGYEQYF
-,TRBV2,-,TRBJ2-2,TGTGCCAGCTGGGAACAGCAGGCGAACACCGGGGAGCTGTTTTTT,CASWEQQANTGELFF
once,TRBV19,TRBD1,TRBJ1-5,TGTGCCAGTACTACCGGGACAGGGGGCAATCAGCCCCAGCATTTT,CASTTGTGGNQPQHF
-,TRBV27,TRBD2,TRBJ2-5,TGTGCCAGCAGTCCTCGCATATTAGCGGGAGGGAGGGTAGAGACCCAGTACTTC,CASSPRILAGGRVETQYF